The 22 T cell receptor beta chains below come from one sample, sequenced in a study of long-term antiretroviral therapy in people with HIV. Survey-level resolution applied to immunoSEQ assay v3.0. The assay was immunoSEQ multiplex PCR, and TCRdb's table has in-frame clones only and misses some. This table has some 31,000 clones, 70% to 90% appearing once. The sample was unsorted PBMCs, taken 1.1 years after starting antiretroviral therapy. The receptors originated from a man between 18 and 35 years old with HIV.

The CDR3 is CASSQGVRTWGYYEQYF. CDR3 nucleotide sequence: TGTGCCAGCAGCCAAGGAGTGCGAACTTGGGGGTACTACGAGCAGTACTTC. The chain combines TRBV14 with TRBJ2-7, with D perhaps TRBD1 or TRBD2 (5 bases each). V was shortened by 1 base and J by 3 bases, with 19 bases between the two germline ends. The V gene's germline CDR1 is SGHDN and CDR2 FVKESK. CDR3 length: 17 residues.

This clone was found once. This chain connects TRBV27 to TRBJ2-7; 7 bases fit TRBD2. Germline assignment: CDR1 MNHEY and CDR2 SMNVEV (reference sequence). The CDR3 is 15 residues long. V lost 3 bases to trimming and J lost 0 bases; unmatched junction nucleotides: 5. The DNA for the CDR3 is TGTGCCAGCAGTTTGGCGGGAGCCTTCTCCTACGAGCAGTACTTC. Amino acids: CASSLAGAFSYEQYF.

The genes are TRBV7-2 and TRBJ2-3; D may be TRBD2 (6 bases). The V end lost 4 bases, the J end lost 2 bases, and 13 bases lay between the germline ends. The CDR3 is 15 residues long. Germline values: CDR1 SGHTA, CDR2 FQGNSA. This CDR3 reads CASSSHGGITDTQYF. For the CDR3, the DNA is TGTGCCAGCAGCTCCCACGGGGGTATCACAGATACGCAGTATTTT.

This clone was picked up a small number of times. V gene TRBV28 combines with J gene TRBJ2-7; the D gene is possibly TRBD2 (6 bases). The CDR3 sequence is 13 residues long. Germline CDR1 reads MDHEN; CDR2 reads SYDVKM. Deletions cut 5 bases from V and 3 bases from J, with 11 bases between. This CDR3 is CASSMGLNYEQYF. The CDR3 nucleotides are TGTGCCAGCAGTATGGGACTGAACTACGAGCAGTACTTC.

The chain recombines TRBV5-1 with TRBJ2-3, with 8 bases identical to TRBD1. The CDR3 runs to 14 residues. After removal of 0 bases from V and 6 bases from J, the junction contained 3 bases not matched to a gene. Germline V gene data show CDR1 as SGHRS and CDR2 as YFSETQ. The CDR3 DNA reads TGCGCCAGCAGCTTGGGACAGGGGTATGATACGCAGTATTTT. It yields the protein CASSLGQGYDTQYF.

This chain joins TRBV19 and TRBJ2-1, with D tentatively TRBD2 (7 bases). CDR3 size: 17 residues. Germline CDR1 reads LNHDA; CDR2 reads SQIVND (reference sequence). V was pared by 10 bases and J by 2 bases, with 24 bases between. CDR3 sequence (DNA): TGTGCCACTTACTCAGGGGCGGGAGCTCCAACCTACAATGAGCAGTTCTTC. It encodes CATYSGAGAPTYNEQFF.

The chain joins TRBV19 to TRBJ1-2; D not resolved. The CDR3 has 15 amino acids. Trimming stripped 1 base from V and 0 bases from J, with 9 bases between. Looked up from germline, CDR1 is LNHDA and CDR2 is SQIVND (reference sequence). CDR3 sequence: CASSIAAAANYGYTF. The DNA for the CDR3 is TGTGCCAGTAGTATAGCCGCGGCAGCTAACTATGGCTACACCTTC.

The chain has TRBV30 and TRBJ1-5, with unresolved D. The V and J ends lost 0 bases and 9 bases respectively, with 12 bases between them. Germline V CDR1 and CDR2: GTSNPN, SVGIG (reference sequence). CDR3 length equals 13 residues. CDR3 amino acids: CAWSVARVGPQHF. CDR3 in DNA: TGTGCCTGGAGTGTAGCGCGGGTCGGGCCCCAGCATTTT.

The CDR3: CASSLSEADTIYF. In nucleotides, the CDR3 is TGTGCCAGCAGCTTATCAGAAGCGGACACCATATATTTT. This chain uses TRBV7-8 with TRBJ1-3, with unresolved D. Trimming left V 2 bases short and J 8 bases short, with 10 bases between. The CDR3 is 13 amino acids. Germline V CDR1 and CDR2: SGHVS, FQNEAQ. Full variable domain (outside the CDR3, taken from reference TRBV7-8 and TRBJ1-3): GAGVSQSPRYKVAKRGQDVALRCDPISGHVSLFWYQQALGQGPEFLTYFQNEAQLDKSGLPSDRFFAERPEGSVSTLKIQRTQQEDSAVYLCASSLSEADTIYFGEGSWLTVV.

J is TRBJ1-4 and V is TRBV19; D gene uncertain. The germline V gene has CDR1 LNHDA and CDR2 SQIVND (reference sequence). The CDR3 loop spans 14 amino acids. V was cut by 3 bases and J by 0 bases, with 5 bases left in between. CDR3 loop: CASSILATNEKLFF. CDR3 coding DNA: TGTGCCAGTAGTATTCTCGCAACTAATGAAAAACTGTTTTTT.

The rearrangement uses TRBV5-6 and TRBJ1-2; D is ambiguous. With 1 base removed from V and 5 bases from J, the gap between germline ends came to 15 bases. The germline V gene has CDR1 SGHDT and CDR2 YYEEEE. The CDR3 contains 15 residues. DNA for the CDR3: TGTGCCAGCAGCTTGTGGGCGGATCCCCGTTATGGCTACACCTTC. Protein: CASSLWADPRYGYTF. Full variable domain (remainder filled in from reference TRBV5-6 and TRBJ1-2): DAGVTQSPTHLIKTRGQQVTLRCSPKSGHDTVSWYQQALGQGPQFIFQYYEEEERQRGNFPDRFSGHQFPNYSSELNVNALLLGDSALYLCASSLWADPRYGYTFGSGTRLTVV.

The chain joins TRBV4-3 to TRBJ2-5; the D call may be TRBD1 or TRBD2 (5 bases each). Germline V CDR1 and CDR2: LGHNA, YSLEER. The V gene lost 4 bases and the J gene lost 2 bases, with 20 bases spanning the gap. This CDR3 has 17 amino acids. This chain's CDR3 is CASSPQFPTGAQETQYF. The CDR3 DNA sequence: TGCGCCAGCAGCCCTCAATTTCCGACCGGGGCTCAAGAGACCCAGTACTTC.

This sequence joins TRBV19 and TRBJ2-7; 7 nucleotides match TRBD1. This CDR3 region has 16 residues. The V segment lost 1 base and the J segment 0 bases; nucleotides outside the gene matches: 6. Germline CDR1 is LNHDA and CDR2 is SQIVND (reference sequence). In DNA form, the CDR3 reads TGTGCCAGTAGTATAGGGACGGGACAGCACTCCTACGAGCAGTACTTC. Protein sequence: CASSIGTGQHSYEQYF.

This chain's CDR3 is CASRPGWGETQYF. DNA for the CDR3: TGTGCCAGCAGACCAGGGTGGGGAGAGACCCAGTACTTC. The chain uses TRBV6-5 and TRBJ2-5; perhaps TRBD1 as D (5 bases). The V end was cut by 6 bases, the J end by 4 bases, with 12 bases between. The CDR3 is made up of 13 amino acids. Germline assignment: CDR1 MNHEY and CDR2 SVGAGI.

The gene calls are TRBV4-2 and TRBJ2-5; D unclear. Matching the DNA end better, TRBJ2-7 makes the J call doubtful. The CDR3 contains 15 residues. The germline gives CDR1 LGHNA, CDR2 YNFKEQ. CDR3 region: CASSQEEQRSYEQYF. DNA of the CDR3: TGTGCCAGCAGCCAAGAAGAACAGCGAAGCTACGAGCAGTACTTC.

The chain has TRBV6-6 and TRBJ2-1; D unclear. Germline lookup yields CDR1 MNHNY and CDR2 SVGAGI (reference sequence). Between the trimmed V and J ends, which lost 6 bases and 0 bases, there was a span of 12 bases. The CDR3 contains 15 residues. The CDR3 sequence is CASSAEPSSYNEQFF. The DNA for the CDR3 is TGTGCCAGCAGCGCCGAGCCTAGCTCCTACAATGAGCAGTTCTTC.

V is TRBV7-2 and J is TRBJ2-2; the D gene is possibly TRBD1 (6 bases). The CDR3 sequence is 18 residues long. CDR1 and CDR2 from the germline V gene are SGHTA and FQGNSA. Deletions cut 4 bases from V and 2 bases from J, with 20 bases between. CDR3 in DNA: TGTGCCAGCAGCTCCCCCAGGGGTTCGGCTGTAAACACCGGGGAGCTGTTTTTT. This translates into CASSSPRGSAVNTGELFF.

CDR3 sequence reads: CASTGPFSNQPQHF. Written as DNA, the CDR3 is TGTGCCAGCACGGGCCCTTTTAGCAATCAGCCCCAGCATTTT. The V gene is TRBV5-6, the J gene TRBJ1-5; D is unclear. The germline gives CDR1 SGHDT, CDR2 YYEEEE. The V end was cut by 6 bases, the J end by 0 bases, with 10 bases between. This CDR3 is built from 14 residues.

The chain joins TRBV7-3 to TRBJ2-2; D possibly corresponds to TRBD2 (6 bases). Germline V CDR1 and CDR2: SGHTA, FQGTGA. V lost 2 bases to trimming and J lost 1 base, with 8 bases between them. CDR3 length: 15 residues. CDR3 sequence reads: CASSLLGGNTGELFF. The CDR3 region has the DNA TGTGCCAGCAGCTTACTCGGGGGGAACACCGGGGAGCTGTTTTTT.

The rearrangement joins TRBV2 to TRBJ2-4, with D maybe TRBD2 (6 bases). Per germline, CDR1 SNHLY and CDR2 FYNNEI. The CDR3 is 14 residues long. V was clipped by 7 bases and J by 8 bases, with 18 bases between them. As DNA, the CDR3 is TGTGCCAGCAAACCGGGACTCCCCGGGGACATTCAGTACTTC. Translated, it gives CASKPGLPGDIQYF.

The V and J genes are TRBV9 and TRBJ2-2; D gene uncertain. Trimming pared 1 base from V and 7 bases from J, leaving 11 bases between. The CDR3 contains 14 residues. Germline loops: CDR1 SGDLS, CDR2 YYNGEE. The CDR3 is CASSVYDASGELFF. The CDR3 DNA reads as TGTGCCAGCAGCGTATATGACGCGAGCGGGGAGCTGTTTTTT. The variable domain in full, completed from reference TRBV9 and TRBJ2-2, reads DSGVTQTPKHLITATGQRVTLRCSPRSGDLSVYWYQQSLDQGLQFLIQYYNGEERAKGNILERFSAQQFPDLHSELNLSSLELGDSALYFCASSVYDASGELFFGEGSRLTVL.

The rearrangement joins TRBV6-5 to TRBJ1-2, with a tentative D call TRBD1 (5 bases). CDR3 length: 12 amino acids. The germline V gene encodes CDR1 MNHEY and CDR2 SVGAGI. V lost 7 bases and J lost 7, with 13 bases in between. For the CDR3, the DNA is TGTGCCAGCACCAGCAGGGTCTCTGGCTACACCTTC. Translation: CASTSRVSGYTF.